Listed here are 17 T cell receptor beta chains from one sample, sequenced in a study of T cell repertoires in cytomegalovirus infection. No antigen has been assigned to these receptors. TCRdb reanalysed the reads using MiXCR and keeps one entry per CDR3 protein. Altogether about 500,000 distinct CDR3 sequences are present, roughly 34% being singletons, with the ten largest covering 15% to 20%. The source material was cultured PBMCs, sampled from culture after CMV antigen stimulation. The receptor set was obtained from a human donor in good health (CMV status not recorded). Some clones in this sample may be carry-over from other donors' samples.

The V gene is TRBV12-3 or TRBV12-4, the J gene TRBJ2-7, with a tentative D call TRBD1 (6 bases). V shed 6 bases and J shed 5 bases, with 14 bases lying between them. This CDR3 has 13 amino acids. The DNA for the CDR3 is TGTGCCAGCAGGTCCAGGGGAAGGCACGAGCAGTACTTC. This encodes CASRSRGRHEQYF.

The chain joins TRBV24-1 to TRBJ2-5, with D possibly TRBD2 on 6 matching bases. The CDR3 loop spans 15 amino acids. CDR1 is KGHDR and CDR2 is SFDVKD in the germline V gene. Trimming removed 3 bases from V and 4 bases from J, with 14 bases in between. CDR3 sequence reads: CATSDPRGVGETQYF. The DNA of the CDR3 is TGTGCCACCAGTGATCCGCGGGGAGTTGGAGAGACCCAGTACTTC.

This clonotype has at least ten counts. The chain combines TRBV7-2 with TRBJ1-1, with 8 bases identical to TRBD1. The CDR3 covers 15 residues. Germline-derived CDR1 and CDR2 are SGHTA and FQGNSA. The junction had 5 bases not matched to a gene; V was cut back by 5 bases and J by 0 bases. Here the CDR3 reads CASSIRTGMNTEAFF. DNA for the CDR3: TGTGCCAGCAGCATCCGGACAGGGATGAACACTGAAGCTTTCTTT.

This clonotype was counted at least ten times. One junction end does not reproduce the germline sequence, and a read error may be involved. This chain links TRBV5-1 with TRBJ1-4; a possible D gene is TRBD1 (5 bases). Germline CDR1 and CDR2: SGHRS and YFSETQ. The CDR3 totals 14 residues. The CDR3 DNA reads TGTGCCAGCAGCCCGACAGCAACTAATGAAAAACTGTTTTTT. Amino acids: CASSPTATNEKLFF. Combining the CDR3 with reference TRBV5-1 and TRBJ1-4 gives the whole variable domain KAGVTQTPRYLIKTRGQQVTLSCSPISGHRSVSWYQQTPGQGLQFLFEYFSETQRNKGNFPGRFSGRQFSNSRSEMNVSTLELGDSALYLCASSPTATNEKLFFGSGTQLSVL.

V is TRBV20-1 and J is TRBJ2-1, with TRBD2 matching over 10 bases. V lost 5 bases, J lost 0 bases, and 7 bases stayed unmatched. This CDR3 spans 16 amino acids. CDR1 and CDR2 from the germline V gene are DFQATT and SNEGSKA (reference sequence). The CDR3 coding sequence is TGCAGTGCTCGCCGGACTAGCGGTAGCTCCTACAATGAGCAGTTCTTC. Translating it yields CSARRTSGSSYNEQFF.

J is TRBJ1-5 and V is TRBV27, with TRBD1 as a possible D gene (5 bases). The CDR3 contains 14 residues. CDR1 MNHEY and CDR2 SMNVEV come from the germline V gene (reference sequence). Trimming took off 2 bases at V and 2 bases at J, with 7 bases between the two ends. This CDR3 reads CASSLIQGNQPQHF. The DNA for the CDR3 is TGTGCCAGCAGTTTAATACAGGGCAATCAGCCCCAGCATTTT.

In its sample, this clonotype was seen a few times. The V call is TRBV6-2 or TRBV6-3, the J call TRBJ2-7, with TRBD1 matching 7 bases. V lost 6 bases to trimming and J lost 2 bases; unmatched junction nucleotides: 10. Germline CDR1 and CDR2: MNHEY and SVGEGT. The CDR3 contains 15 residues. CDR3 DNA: TGTGCCAGCAGACAGGGGATCACGAATCCCTACGAGCAGTACGTC. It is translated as CASRQGITNPYEQYV.

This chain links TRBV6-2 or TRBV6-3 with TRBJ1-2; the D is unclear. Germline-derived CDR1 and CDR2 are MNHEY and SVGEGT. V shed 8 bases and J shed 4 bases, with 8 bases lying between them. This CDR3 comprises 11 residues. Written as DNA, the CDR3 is TGTGCCAGCGGGTCTGCCTATGGCTACACCTTC. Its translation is CASGSAYGYTF.

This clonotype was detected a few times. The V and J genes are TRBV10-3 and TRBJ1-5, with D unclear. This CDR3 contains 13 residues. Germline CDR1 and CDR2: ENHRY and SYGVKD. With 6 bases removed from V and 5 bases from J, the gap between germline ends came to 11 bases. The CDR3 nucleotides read TGTGCCATCAGCATCGACGGTGATCAGCCCCAGCATTTT. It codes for CAISIDGDQPQHF.

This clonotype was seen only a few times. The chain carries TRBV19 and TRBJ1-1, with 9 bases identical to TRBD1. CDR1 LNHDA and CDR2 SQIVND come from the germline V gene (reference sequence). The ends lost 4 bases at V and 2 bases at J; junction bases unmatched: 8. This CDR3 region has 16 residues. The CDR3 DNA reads TGTGCCAGTAGTAAACAGGGGGCGTCTCTTAACACTGAAGCTTTCTTT. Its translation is CASSKQGASLNTEAFF.

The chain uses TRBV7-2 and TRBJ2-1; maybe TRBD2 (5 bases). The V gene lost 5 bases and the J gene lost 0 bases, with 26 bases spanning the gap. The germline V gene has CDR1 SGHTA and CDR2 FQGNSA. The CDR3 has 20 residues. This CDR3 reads CASSPKIRRSGLNSYNEQFF. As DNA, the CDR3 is TGTGCCAGCAGCCCTAAGATCCGCCGAAGCGGATTAAACTCCTACAATGAGCAGTTCTTC. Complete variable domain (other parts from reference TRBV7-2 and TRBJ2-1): GAGVSQSPSNKVTEKGKDVELRCDPISGHTALYWYRQSLGQGLEFLIYFQGNSAPDKSGLPSDRFSAERTGGSVSTLTIQRTQQEDSAVYLCASSPKIRRSGLNSYNEQFFGPGTRLTVL.

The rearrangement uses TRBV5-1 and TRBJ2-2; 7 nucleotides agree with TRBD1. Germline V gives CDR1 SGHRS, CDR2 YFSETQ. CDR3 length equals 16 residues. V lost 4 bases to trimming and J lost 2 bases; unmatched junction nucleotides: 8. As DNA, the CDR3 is TGCGCCAGCAGCAAGTCCGGGACAGCCAACACCGGGGAGCTGTTTTTT. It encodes CASSKSGTANTGELFF.

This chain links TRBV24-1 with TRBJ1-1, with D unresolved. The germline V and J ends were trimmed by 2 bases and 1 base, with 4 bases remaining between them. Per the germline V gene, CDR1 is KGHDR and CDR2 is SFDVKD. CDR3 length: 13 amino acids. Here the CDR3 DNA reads TGTGCCACCAGTGATTGGGAGAACACTGAAGCTTTCTTT. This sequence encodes CATSDWENTEAFF.

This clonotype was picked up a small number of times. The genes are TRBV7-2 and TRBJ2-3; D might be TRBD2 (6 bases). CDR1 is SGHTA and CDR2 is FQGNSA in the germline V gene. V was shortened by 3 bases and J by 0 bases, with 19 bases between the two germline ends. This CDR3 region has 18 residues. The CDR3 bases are TGTGCCAGCAGCTTTTTATCTATGTCGGCGGGAAGCACAGATACGCAGTATTTT. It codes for CASSFLSMSAGSTDTQYF. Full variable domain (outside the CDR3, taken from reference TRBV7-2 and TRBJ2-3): GAGVSQSPSNKVTEKGKDVELRCDPISGHTALYWYRQSLGQGLEFLIYFQGNSAPDKSGLPSDRFSAERTGGSVSTLTIQRTQQEDSAVYLCASSFLSMSAGSTDTQYFGPGTRLTVL.

The CDR3 DNA reads as TGTGCCAGCAGTATTGGACTAGCGGTAAATGAGCAGTTCTTC. Translated: CASSIGLAVNEQFF. The chain couples TRBV27 to TRBJ2-1; 10 bases agree with TRBD2. The ends lost 5 bases at V and 7 bases at J; junction bases unmatched: 5. CDR1 is MNHEY, CDR2 SMNVEV, per germline (reference sequence). The CDR3 sequence is 14 residues long.

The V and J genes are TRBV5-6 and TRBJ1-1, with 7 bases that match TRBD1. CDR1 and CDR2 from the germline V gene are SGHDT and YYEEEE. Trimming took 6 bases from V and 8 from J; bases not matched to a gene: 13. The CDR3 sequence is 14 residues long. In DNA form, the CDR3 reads TGTGCCAGCAACCCCCGGGGAGGGGGCATCGAAGCTTTCTTT. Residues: CASNPRGGGIEAFF.

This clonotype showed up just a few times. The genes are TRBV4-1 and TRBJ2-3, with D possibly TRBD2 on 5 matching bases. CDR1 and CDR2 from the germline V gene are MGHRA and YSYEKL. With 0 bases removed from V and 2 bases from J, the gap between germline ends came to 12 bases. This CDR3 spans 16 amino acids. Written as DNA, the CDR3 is TGCGCCAGCAGCCAAGATAGATCCGGGAACACAGATACGCAGTATTTT. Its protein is CASSQDRSGNTDTQYF.